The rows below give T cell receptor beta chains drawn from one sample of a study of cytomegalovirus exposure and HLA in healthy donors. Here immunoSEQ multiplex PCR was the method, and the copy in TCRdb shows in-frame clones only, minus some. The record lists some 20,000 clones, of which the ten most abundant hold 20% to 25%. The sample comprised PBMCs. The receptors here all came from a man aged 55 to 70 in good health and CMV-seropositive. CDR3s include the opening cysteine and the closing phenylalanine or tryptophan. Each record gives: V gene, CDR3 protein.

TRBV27,CASSNGQGADQPQHF
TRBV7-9,CASSLAWGHPNTEAFF
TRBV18,CASSPTSGRSYEQYF
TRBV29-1,CSGKRTGEQFF
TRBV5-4,CASSFGGLNTGELFF
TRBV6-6,CASSRTSDNEKLFF
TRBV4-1,CASSQQGRFSGNNIYF
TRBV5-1,CASSLRGQGVAEQYF
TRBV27,CASSLSQAGASYEQYF
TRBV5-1,CASSLATSRIGEQFF
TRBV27,CASSWGFGSGRTIEQYF
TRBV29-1,CSVSISGQGGEQYF
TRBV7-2,CASSPRTSGYNEQYF
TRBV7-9,CASSLITGGAYEQYF
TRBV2,CASSEGRAGANVLTF
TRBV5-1,CASSSTGGSLEQYF
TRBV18,CASSPTGDIRNQPQHF
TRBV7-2,CASSPGTVNYGYTF
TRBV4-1,CASSHTRTGGVNSPLHF
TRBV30,CAWSRSRVVVGYTF
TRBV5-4,CASQGYTGELFF
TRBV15,CATSRERQGREQFF
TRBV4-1,CASSQGAGLSTDTQYF
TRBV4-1,CASSQDLRFSGNTIYF
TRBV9,CASSVPTTGRRGLAENNEQFF
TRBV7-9,CASSARGLPGELFF
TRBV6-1,CASSDGAVLGPAYEQYF
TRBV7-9,CASSSLSNTGELFF
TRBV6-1,CASSEVRGSYGYTF
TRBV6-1,CASTLFNEQFF
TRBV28,CASSLGQVDGYTF
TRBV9,CASSGQGTLNYEQYF
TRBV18,CASSLLATNEKLFF
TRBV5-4,CASSEGQEVYGYTF
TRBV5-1,CASSLGQGAEKLFF
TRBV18,CASSGFPDRGRGNQPQHF
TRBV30,CAQGRGNEKLFF
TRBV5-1,CASSPGGTGPFGNQETQYF
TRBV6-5,CASSYSRQGAGREQFF
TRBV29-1,CSVATGISTGELFF
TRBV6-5,CASSFSRTAHYGYTF
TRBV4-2,CASSRNPTSGRFGYEQYF
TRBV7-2,CASRGTSGSHSTDTQYF
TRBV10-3,CAISDGYEQYF
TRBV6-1,CASSELPGELFF
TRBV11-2,CASSLEPTGRFSPLHF
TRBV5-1,CASSLVRGQQETQYF
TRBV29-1,CSVGGDGEQYF
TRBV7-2,CASSLREGEDYGYTF